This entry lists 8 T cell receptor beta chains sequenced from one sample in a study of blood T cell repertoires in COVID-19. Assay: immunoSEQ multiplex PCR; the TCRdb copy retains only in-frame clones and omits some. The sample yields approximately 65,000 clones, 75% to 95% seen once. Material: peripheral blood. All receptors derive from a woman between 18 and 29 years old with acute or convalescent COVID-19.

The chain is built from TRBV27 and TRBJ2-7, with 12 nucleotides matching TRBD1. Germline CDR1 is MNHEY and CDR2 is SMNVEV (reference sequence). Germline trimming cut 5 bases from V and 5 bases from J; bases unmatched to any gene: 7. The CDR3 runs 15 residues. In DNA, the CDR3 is TGTGCCAGCAGTGCCCGAGGGACAGGGGGCAACGAGCAGTACTTC. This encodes CASSARGTGGNEQYF.

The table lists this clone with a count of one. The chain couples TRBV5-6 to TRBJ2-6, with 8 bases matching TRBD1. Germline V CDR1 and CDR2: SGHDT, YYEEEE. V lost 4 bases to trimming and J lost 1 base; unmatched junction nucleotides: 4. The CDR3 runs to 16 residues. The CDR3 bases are TGTGCCAGCAGCCAAAACAGGGGGTCTGGGGCCAACGTCCTGACTTTC. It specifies CASSQNRGSGANVLTF.

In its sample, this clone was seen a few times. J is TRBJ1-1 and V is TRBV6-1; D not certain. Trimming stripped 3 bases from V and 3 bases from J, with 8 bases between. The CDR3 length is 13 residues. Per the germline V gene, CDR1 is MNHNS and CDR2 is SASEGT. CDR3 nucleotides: TGTGCCAGCAGTGATCAGATTCACACTGAAGCTTTCTTT. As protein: CASSDQIHTEAFF.

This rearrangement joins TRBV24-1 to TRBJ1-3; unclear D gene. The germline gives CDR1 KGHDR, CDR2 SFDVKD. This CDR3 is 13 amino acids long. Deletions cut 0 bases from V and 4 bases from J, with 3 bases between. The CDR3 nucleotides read TGTGCCACCAGTGATTTGCTCGGAAACACCATATATTTT. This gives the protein CATSDLLGNTIYF.

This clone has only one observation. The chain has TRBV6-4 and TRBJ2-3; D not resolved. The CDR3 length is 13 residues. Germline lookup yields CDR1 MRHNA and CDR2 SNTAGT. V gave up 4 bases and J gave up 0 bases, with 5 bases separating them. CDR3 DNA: TGTGCCAGCAGTGTCGAGAGCACAGATACGCAGTATTTT. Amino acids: CASSVESTDTQYF.

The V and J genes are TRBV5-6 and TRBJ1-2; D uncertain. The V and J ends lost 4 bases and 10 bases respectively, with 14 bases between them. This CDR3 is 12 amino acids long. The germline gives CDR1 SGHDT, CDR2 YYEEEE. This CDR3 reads CASSNRRGPYTF. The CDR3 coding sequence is TGTGCCAGCAGCAACCGACGAGGGCCCTACACCTTC.

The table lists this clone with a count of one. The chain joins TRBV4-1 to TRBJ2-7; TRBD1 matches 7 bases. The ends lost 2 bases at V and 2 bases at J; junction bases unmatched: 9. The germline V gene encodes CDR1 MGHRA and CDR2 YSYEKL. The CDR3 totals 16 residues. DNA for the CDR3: TGCGCCAGCAGCCAAAGAATCGGGACAGACCCCTACGAGCAGTACTTC. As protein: CASSQRIGTDPYEQYF.

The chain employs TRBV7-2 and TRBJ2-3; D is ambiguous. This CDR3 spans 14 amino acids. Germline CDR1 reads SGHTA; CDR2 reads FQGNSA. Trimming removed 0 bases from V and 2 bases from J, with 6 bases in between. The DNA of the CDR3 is TGTGCCAGCAGCTTAGCGGAGTTCACAGATACGCAGTATTTT. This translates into CASSLAEFTDTQYF.